What follows is one T cell receptor (beta chain) and its context. This clone's antigen is unknown. No much larger clonotype is one base removed from it; base qualities were not supplied. In total, approximately 700 healthy bone marrow donors made up the cohort. All cohort members were sampled while nominally healthy, although unrecorded immune exposures were likely present. The donor tested CMV seropositive and was one of the 289 seropositive cohort members. Each donor provided a peripheral blood sample, and peripheral blood mononuclear cells were used for TCR beta sequencing. Genomic DNA extraction from the blood cell samples was performed with the Qiagen DNeasy Blood Extraction Kit. The CDR3, from cysteine to phenylalanine, totals 16 residues. The read is trimmed to its CDR3 DNA, 48 bases read in frame from base 1. As encoded in the germline V gene (reference sequence), CDR1 is SEHNR while CDR2 is FQNEAQ. V trim: 4 bases; J trim: 3 bases; unmatched bases: 3.

The data stem from a study of cytomegalovirus exposure and HLA in healthy donors (dated 2017 in TCRdb). Broadly, across the study: An earlier analysis of several hundred of the donors reported about 300 Gb of sequence data and roughly 120 million unique TCR beta sequences obtained from 150 million to 200 million T cells. In an earlier analysis of 500 to 650 of the donors, high-throughput TCR beta sequencing was used to judge whether each TCR beta V gene segment behaved as functional or pseudogenic. Several DR-DQ haplotypes were handled as single units for association and clustering because linkage in the cohort was strong. A later analysis re-examined previously published TCR beta repertoires from 610 or so donors and added high-resolution HLA genotyping to investigate patterns of TCR occurrence. A later genetic analysis took genome-wide SNP genotypes for about 55% of the roughly 670 donors and used that subset as a discovery cohort. HLA typing included class I and class II loci at four-digit resolution. Around 320 gigabases of sequencing data and approximately 84 million unique TCR sequences were included in an early release covering roughly 600 HLA-typed donors. The study combined high-throughput TCR immunosequencing, statistical association of individual TCRs with disease status, and machine learning to predict cytomegalovirus infection status. In the later analysis, no new phenotypic data were used to find candidate immune exposures; instead, reliance was placed on TCR beta sequences and their occurrence across donors. Alongside the repertoire data, information on donor age, sex, ethnicity and CMV serostatus was compiled. Typing coverage differed by locus: A, B, C, DRB1 and DQB1 were typed in roughly 629-640 donors, DQA1 in 522, DPA1 in over 600, and DPB1 in 400 to 490. Among the roughly 430 genotyped donors, around 81% belonged to the genetic ancestry cluster associated with self-reported Caucasian donors. Among about 410 genotyped donors of the cohort, an average of about 220,000 unique TCR beta nucleotide sequences was sequenced per donor, of which about 18% were non-productive. Every discovery cohort repertoire had been produced on one sequencing platform. The study used immunosequencing to profile the T cell repertoires of under 700 subjects and linked those repertoires to cytomegalovirus serostatus. Besides the first cohort of around 670 subjects, a separate validation cohort made up of some 110 different subjects was used. The study aimed to test whether signatures of past pathogen exposure could be identified by cataloging public T cell receptors.

Summary of the overall study and its limitations: Because HLA typing was missing for some donors at each locus, association tests included only the typed subset. A total of fewer than 200 TCR beta chains were listed by the study as associated with cytomegalovirus. In a later analysis, several top co-occurrence clusters were reported to appear linked to parvovirus B19, influenza, CMV and Epstein-Barr virus. Linkage disequilibrium might explain the correlated functional status among segregating V segments, but an unknown experimental factor could not be ruled out. In an earlier analysis of approximately 590 of the donors, most TCR beta V segments appeared in productive rearrangements about 90% or about 30% of the time, broadly matching IMGT annotations. The only immune exposure information available for the cohort was CMV serostatus. Because counts were too low, about 17 rarely observed V segments, including chromosome 9 orphons, were excluded from the earlier analysis of several hundred of the donors. The classifier was reported to diagnose cytomegalovirus status with high specificity and sensitivity in both the original and validation cohorts. The cohort was sequenced for TCR beta chains only, and without alpha or paired-chain data the features that could be detected were limited. Compared with the approximately 700-donor mean, donors in an Asian-associated ancestry cluster had fewer N-insertions in productive TCRs, according to a later genetic analysis. Most TCR sequences were observed very rarely across donors, whereas some public TCRs were present in many individuals. A later genetic analysis associated a missense DCLRE1C variant with V-gene and J-gene trimming of TCR beta chains, and an independent cohort replicated the association. A later analysis found that TCR association rates varied across HLA loci, with DRB1 alleles showing the most associated TCRs and HLA-C alleles the fewest. Specific HLA alleles were associated with around 18,000 TCR beta sequences at a false discovery rate of 0.05 in a later analysis. The authors suggested that the approach could potentially be extended to other disease states and immunological phenotypes. Most CMV-associated TCR beta chains appeared to be HLA-restricted in a later analysis, and the HLA associations seemed to be driven largely by CMV exposure. A further reported finding was that TCR beta sequences accurately predicted the HLA-A and HLA-B alleles for most subjects in the first cohort. In vitro tests confirmed that a few of the cytomegalovirus-associated TCR beta chains recognize cytomegalovirus antigens. Roughly uniform sequencing depth across donors was assumed in presence/absence analyses, although this assumption may not hold. Strong co-occurrence of HLA alleles, especially DR and DQ, made assigning TCR associations to individual alleles difficult. Some IMGT-functional V segments, including TRBV6-2 and TRBV6-3, could not be told apart with the 87-base-pair reads, so those segments were excluded. A cluster of highly shared sequence variants was judged likely to represent a technical artifact of the sequencing pipeline. A later analysis found that HLA-associated TCR beta chains were more clonally expanded and had lower generation probabilities than equally common non-associated chains.

The library was built by means of the immunoSEQ multiplex PCR assay. The multiplex PCR relied on a mix of 60 forward primers for TCR Vbeta segments and 13 reverse primers for TCR Jbeta segments. Amplification of the CDR3 region of rearranged TCR beta genes was performed with a multiplex PCR assay on genomic DNA. The amplified TCR beta libraries were sequenced on the Illumina HiSeq System as 87-base-pair reads. The original pipeline was this. Across the 500 to 850 repertoires, a later analysis counted about 81 million unique TCR beta chains, 9.5 million to 13 million of which were shared by at least two donors. To remove PCR and sequencing errors, raw reads were error-corrected and collapsed into unique sequences using a nearest-neighbor algorithm that merged closely related sequences. V, D and J gene segments were assigned by aligning CDR3 sequences to IMGT reference sequences. For a sequence to be retained, a match of at least six nucleotides to both a V gene segment and a J gene segment was required. A rearrangement was called productive if the CDR3 had no stop codons and remained in frame with V and J, and every other rearrangement was called non-productive. Following IMGT convention, CDR3 was defined as the stretch from the second conserved V-encoded cysteine to the conserved J-encoded phenylalanine. Sequences without an unambiguous match to a single V gene segment were excluded from the earlier analysis of about 600 of the donors. In an earlier analysis of 587 of the donors, a V segment was called functional when productive rearrangements were above 56.7%, and segregating when the standard deviation between donors exceeded 5%. A statistical classification framework was built to diagnose cytomegalovirus status from the catalog of TCR beta chain sequences. V and J gene assignment, in a later analysis, came from comparing TCR nucleotide sequences with IMGT/GENE-DB human TR gene sequences. Using the TCRdist pipeline, a later analysis assigned CDR3 sequences along with most-parsimonious VDJ recombination scenarios. In a later analysis, every TCR beta chain was defined by the combination of its CDR3 amino acid sequence and its V-gene family, and reads without a unique V-gene family were dropped. As a way to deal with suspected cross-contamination and a sequencing artifact, a later analysis dropped roughly 620 nucleotide sequences that were highly shared and had low generation probability. A later analysis calculated a clonal expansion index for each public chain from normalized within-repertoire ranks of inferred template counts. Generation probabilities in a later analysis came from a VDJ recombination model fitted to out-of-frame rearrangements, and those results were checked against IGoR. Hypergeometric tests were used in a later analysis to score TCR-TCR, TCR-HLA and TCR-CMV co-occurrence, with a repertoire-size bias correction applied to the TCR pairs. To estimate false discovery rates, a later analysis permuted the HLA or CMV assignments 20 times. In a later analysis, co-occurring TCRs were grouped using DBSCAN, with TCRdist sequence similarity added in when clustering inside HLA-allele-positive subsets. Repertoires with fewer than 30,000 or more than 120,000 public chains were left out of co-occurrence clustering, as were several repertoires with anomalous nucleotide sharing. TCRdb carries this immuneACCESS record with in-frame sequences only. Its versions omit some clonotypes, under half of them owing to an unresolved V gene in the studies checked, with the rest unexplained. V and J calls and clone size are copied from that table; D and trimming were computed from the DNA. This sample lists about 160,000 clones; 60% to 85% were detected once. Almost 3% of the sample is in the top ten clones.

Sequenced input: PBMCs. The TCR originated in a woman between 50 and 59 years old in good health and CMV-seropositive. The V and J genes are TRBV7-9 and TRBJ2-2; a stretch of 12 junction bases matches TRBD2. DNA sequence: TGTGCCAGCAGCTCTTCTAGCGGGGGGGACACCGGGGAGCTGTTTTTT. This encodes CASSSSSGGDTGELFF.